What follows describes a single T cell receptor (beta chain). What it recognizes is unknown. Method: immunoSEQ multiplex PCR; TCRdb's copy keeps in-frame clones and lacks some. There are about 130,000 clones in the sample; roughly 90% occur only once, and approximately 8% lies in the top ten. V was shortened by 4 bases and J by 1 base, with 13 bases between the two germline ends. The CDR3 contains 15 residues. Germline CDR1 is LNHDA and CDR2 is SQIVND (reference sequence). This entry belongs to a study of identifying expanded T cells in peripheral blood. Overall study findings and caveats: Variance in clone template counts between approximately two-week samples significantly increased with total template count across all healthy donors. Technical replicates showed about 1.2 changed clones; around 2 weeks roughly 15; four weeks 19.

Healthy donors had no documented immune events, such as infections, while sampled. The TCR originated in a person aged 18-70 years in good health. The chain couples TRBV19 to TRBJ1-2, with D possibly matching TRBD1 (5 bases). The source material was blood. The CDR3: CASSTPGTDNYGYTF. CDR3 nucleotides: TGTGCCAGTAGTACCCCCGGGACTGATAACTATGGCTACACCTTC.